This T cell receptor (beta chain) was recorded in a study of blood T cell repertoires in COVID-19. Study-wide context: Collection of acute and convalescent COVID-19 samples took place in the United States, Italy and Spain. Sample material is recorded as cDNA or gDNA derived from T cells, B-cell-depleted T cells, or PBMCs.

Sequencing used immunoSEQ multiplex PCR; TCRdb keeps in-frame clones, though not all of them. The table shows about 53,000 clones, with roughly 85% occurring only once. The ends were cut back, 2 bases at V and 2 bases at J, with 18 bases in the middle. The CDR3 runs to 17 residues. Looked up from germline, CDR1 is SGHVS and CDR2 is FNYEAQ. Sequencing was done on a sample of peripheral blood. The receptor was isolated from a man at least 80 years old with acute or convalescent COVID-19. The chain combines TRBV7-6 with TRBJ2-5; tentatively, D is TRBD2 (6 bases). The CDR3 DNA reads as TGTGCCAGCAGCTTATCTCTTCAGGGTGCGGGACAAGAGACCCAGTACTTC. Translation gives CASSLSLQGAGQETQYF. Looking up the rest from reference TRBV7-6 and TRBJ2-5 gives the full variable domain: GAGVSQSPRYKVTKRGQDVALRCDPISGHVSLYWYRQALGQGPEFLTYFNYEAQQDKSGLPNDRFSAERPEGSISTLTIQRTEQRDSAMYRCASSLSLQGAGQETQYFGPGTRLLVL.